One T cell receptor (beta chain) is described in this entry. The antigen remains undetermined. Generated by immunoSEQ multiplex PCR, the TCRdb table keeps only in-frame clones and is missing some. The repertoire holds about 66,000 clones, with about 85% as singletons. This record belongs to a study of radiotherapy plus CTLA-4 blockade in lung cancer. About the research overall: Of the patients, over 15% showed objective responses and roughly 30% attained disease control.

Trimming took 4 bases from V and 4 from J, leaving 10 bases between them. CDR3 length equals 13 residues. Germline values: CDR1 SGHTA, CDR2 FQGNSA. Findings and caveats of the study: Best predicting response, reportedly, were early blood T cell clone dynamics, with interferon-beta.

The chain couples TRBV7-2 to TRBJ1-2, with D possibly being TRBD1 (5 bases). The specimen comprised peripheral blood, sampled from a patient treated with radiotherapy plus ipilimumab. This TCR was sampled from a human donor with non-small cell lung cancer who had a partial response to radiotherapy plus ipilimumab. The CDR3 DNA reads as TGTGCCAGCAGCTGGGGCCGCCGCTATGGCTACACCTTC. Its protein product is CASSWGRRYGYTF.